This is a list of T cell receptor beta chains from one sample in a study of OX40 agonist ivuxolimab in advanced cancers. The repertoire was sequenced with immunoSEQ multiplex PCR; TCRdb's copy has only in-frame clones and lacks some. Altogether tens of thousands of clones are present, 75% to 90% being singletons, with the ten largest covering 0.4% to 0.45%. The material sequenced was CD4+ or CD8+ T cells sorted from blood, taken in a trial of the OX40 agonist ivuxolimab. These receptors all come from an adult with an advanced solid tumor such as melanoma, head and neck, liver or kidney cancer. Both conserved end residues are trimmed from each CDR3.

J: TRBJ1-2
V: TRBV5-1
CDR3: ASSSDRLAST

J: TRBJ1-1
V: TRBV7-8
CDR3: ASSATVNTEAF

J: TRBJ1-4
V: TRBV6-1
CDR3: ASSDHRGNEKLF

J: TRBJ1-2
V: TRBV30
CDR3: AWRLQGGAYGYT

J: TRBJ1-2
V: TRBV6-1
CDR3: ASSAGGKVNYGYT

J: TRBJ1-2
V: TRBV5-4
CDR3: ASSFGQNYGYT

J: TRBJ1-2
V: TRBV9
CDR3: ASSVGVNYGYT

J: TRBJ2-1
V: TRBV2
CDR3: ASSADSAVSSYNEQF

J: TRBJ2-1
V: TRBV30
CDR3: AWSGTSRGEQF

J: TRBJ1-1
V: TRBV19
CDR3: ASSRQRHSTEAF

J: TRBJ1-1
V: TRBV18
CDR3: ASFGDTEAF

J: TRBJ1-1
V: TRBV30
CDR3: AWSPPTGRFSAF

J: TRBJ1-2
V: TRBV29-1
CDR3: SATHLKNGYT

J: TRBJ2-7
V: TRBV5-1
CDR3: ASSTREGYEQY

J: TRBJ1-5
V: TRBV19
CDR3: ASSSTDRESQPQH

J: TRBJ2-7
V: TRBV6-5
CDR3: ASSSRPSVSEQY

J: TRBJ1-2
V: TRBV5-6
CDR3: ASRQQGRDGYT

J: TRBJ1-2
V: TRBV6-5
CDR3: ASTKEGGNYGYT

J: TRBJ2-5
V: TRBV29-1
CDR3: SVGSGSETQY

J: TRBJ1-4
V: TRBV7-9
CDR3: ASSPGQGPNEKLF

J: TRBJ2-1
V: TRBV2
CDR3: ASSEGNSLNEQF

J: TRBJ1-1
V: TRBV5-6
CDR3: ASSLQSEAF

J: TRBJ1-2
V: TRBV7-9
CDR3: ASSPTTGGMRGYT

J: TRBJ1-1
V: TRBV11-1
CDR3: ASSLVGRGEAF

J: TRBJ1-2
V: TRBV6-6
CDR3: ASSYTGQTYGYT

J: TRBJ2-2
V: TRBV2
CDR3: ASSLLGTGELF

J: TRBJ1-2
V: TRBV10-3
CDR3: AISGMGHSGKYDYGYT

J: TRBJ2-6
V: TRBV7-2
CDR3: ASSLLLAGAGANVLT

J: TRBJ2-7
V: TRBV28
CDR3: ASSFLHEQY

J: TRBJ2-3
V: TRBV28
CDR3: ASSLGPKFTDTQY

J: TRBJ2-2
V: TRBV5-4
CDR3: ASSDQGGHTGELF

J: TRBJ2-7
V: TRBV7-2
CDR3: ASSLIRGEQY

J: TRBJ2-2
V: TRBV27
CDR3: ASSSGLGAGELF

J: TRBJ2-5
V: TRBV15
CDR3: ATSREGASGGETQY

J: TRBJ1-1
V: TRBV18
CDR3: ASSPSWLDREAF

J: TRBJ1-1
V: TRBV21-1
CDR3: ASSNTEAF

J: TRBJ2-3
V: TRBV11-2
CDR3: ASSSRVGDTQY

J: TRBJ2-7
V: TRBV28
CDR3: ASSLLTLRVDEQY

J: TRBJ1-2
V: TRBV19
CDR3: ATIGVKDYGYT

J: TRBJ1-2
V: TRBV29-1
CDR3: SVQGQGASNYGYT

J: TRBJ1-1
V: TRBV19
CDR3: ASSITGQRNTEAF

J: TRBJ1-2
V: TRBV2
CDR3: ASRDRTINYGYT

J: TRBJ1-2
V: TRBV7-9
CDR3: ASSLTGGAIYGYT

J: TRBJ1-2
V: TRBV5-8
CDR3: ASSLGQAFTNGYT

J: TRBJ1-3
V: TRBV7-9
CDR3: ASSLARATGISGNTIY

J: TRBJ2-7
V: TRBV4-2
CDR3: ASSRARDGPFGEQY

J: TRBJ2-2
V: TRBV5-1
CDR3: ASSGNTGELF

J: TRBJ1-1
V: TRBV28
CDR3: ASSSESEAF